This T cell receptor (beta chain) derives from a study of molecular identifiers for immune sequencing clone quantification. Naive CD8 libraries used roughly 17,000 to 1,100,000 sorted cells and 10%, 30% or 50% RNA. In the sort, naive CD8 T cells were defined as CD8+CD4-CCR7+CD45RA+. TCR libraries were built in bulk with a published protocol and specific TCR primers. TCRdb fed the PCR reads into MiXCR, producing one record per CDR3 protein. The sample yields approximately 630,000 distinct CDR3 sequences, 25% seen once. Germline CDR1 LGHNA, CDR2 YSLEER. V lost 4 bases to trimming and J lost 12 bases, with 19 bases between them. The CDR3 sequence is 14 residues long.

Material: naive CD8+ T cells from blood, with Jurkat cell RNA spiked in. The subset here: FACS-sorted CD8+CD4-CCR7+CD45RA+ naive T cells. The TCR comes from a human donor in good health. Some libraries in this study had Jurkat cell RNA spiked in. The chain joins TRBV4-3 to TRBJ2-1; no reliable D call. The CDR3 region is CASSPAFPAPAQFF. Here the CDR3 DNA reads TGCGCCAGCAGCCCAGCATTCCCTGCCCCTGCGCAGTTCTTC.